This T cell receptor (beta chain) was profiled in a study of OX40 agonist ivuxolimab in advanced cancers. Turning to the study itself: Among those treated, three patients had partial responses, one with hepatocellular carcinoma and two with cutaneous melanoma.

The CDR3 is made up of 14 amino acids. Trimming took off 5 bases at V and 1 base at J, with 6 bases between the two ends. Germline V gene lookup returns CDR1 SNHLY and CDR2 FYNNEI. The repertoire was sequenced with immunoSEQ multiplex PCR; TCRdb's copy has only in-frame clones and lacks some. Of 95,000 to 110,000 clones in the sample, 75% to 95% were seen once. This clone was found once. The chain employs TRBV2 and TRBJ2-6, with a weak D call TRBD1 (5 bases). This clonotype originated in an adult with an advanced solid tumor such as melanoma, head and neck, liver or kidney cancer. The material sequenced was CD4+ or CD8+ T cells sorted from blood, taken in a trial of the OX40 agonist ivuxolimab. Written as DNA, the CDR3 is TGTGCCAGCAGTCCAGGGTCTGGGGCCAACGTCCTGACTTTC. The encoded protein is CASSPGSGANVLTF.